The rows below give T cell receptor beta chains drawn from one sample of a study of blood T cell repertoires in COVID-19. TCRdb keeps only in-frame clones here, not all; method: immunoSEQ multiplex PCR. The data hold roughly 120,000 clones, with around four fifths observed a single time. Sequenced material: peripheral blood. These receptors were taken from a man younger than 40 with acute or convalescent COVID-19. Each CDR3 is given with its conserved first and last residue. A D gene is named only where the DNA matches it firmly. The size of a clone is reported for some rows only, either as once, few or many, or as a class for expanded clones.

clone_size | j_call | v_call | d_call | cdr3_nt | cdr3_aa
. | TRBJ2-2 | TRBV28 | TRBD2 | TGTGCCAGCAGTTTTAGCCTAGCGGGGAACACCGGGGAGCTGTTTTTT | CASSFSLAGNTGELFF
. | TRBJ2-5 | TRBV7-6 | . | TGTGCCAGCAGCCTTCCGGGGGATAAAGAGACCCAGTACTTC | CASSLPGDKETQYF
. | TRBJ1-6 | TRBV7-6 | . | TGTGCCAGCAGATATGACAGAAATTCACCCCTCCACTTT | CASRYDRNSPLHF
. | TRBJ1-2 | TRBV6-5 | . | TGTGCCAGCAGTCTCTCCGGGACACGAAGCTATGGCTACACCTTC | CASSLSGTRSYGYTF
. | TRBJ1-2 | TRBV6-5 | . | TGTGCCAGCAGACACCGAGGGACTAACTATGGCTACACCTTC | CASRHRGTNYGYTF
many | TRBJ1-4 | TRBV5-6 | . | TGTGCCAGCAGCTTGCCAGGGGCGGGGGATGAAAAACTGTTTTTT | CASSLPGAGDEKLFF
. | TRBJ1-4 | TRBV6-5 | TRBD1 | TGTGCCAGCACTCGGACAGGAGAGCAGGAAAAACTGTTTTTT | CASTRTGEQEKLFF
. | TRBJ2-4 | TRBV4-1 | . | TGCGCCAGCAGCCACGGGGGACTAGCCAAAAACATTCAGTACTTC | CASSHGGLAKNIQYF
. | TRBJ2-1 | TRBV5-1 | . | TGCGCCAGCAGCTTGAGGGGGCTAGCGGGCCCGAGCTACAATGAGCAGTTCTTC | CASSLRGLAGPSYNEQFF
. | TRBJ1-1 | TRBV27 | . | TGTGCCAGCAGTTTATCGACGGGGTGGAGTGAAGCTTTCTTT | CASSLSTGWSEAFF
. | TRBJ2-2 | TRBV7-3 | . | TGTGCCAGCAGCTTAAACGGGAACACCGGGGAGCTGTTTTTT | CASSLNGNTGELFF
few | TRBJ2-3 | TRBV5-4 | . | TGTGCCAGCAGCTTGACCGAGACAGATACGCAGTATTTT | CASSLTETDTQYF
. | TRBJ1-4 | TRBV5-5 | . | TGTGCCAGCAGCCTACGAGCGACTAATGAAAAACTGTTTTTT | CASSLRATNEKLFF
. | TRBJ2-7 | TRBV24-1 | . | TGTGCCACCAGTTTCGGGGATGAGCAGTACTTC | CATSFGDEQYF
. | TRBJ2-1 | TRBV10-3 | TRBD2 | TGTGCCATCTCTGGTAGCGGGACCTACAATGAGCAGTTCTTC | CAISGSGTYNEQFF
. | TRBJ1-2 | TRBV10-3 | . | TGTGCCATCAGTGGAAACCCCGGGTTCTATGGCTACACCTTC | CAISGNPGFYGYTF
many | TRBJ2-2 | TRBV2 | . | TGTGCCAGCAGGGGACATGGCACCGGGGAGCTGTTTTTT | CASRGHGTGELFF
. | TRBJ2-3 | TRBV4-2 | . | TGTGCCAGCAGGCTTATGAGCGTCGGAGATACGCAGTATTTT | CASRLMSVGDTQYF
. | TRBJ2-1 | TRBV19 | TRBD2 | TGTGCCAGTAGTATAGGAAGGAGGGTGGGACTAGCGGGAGGGCCCTTGGACCAGTTCTTC | CASSIGRRVGLAGGPLDQFF
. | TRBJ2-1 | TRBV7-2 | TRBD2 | TGTGCCAGCAGCCCACAGCGGGGGGGCCACAATGAGCAGTTCTTC | CASSPQRGGHNEQFF
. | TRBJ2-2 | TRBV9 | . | TGTGCCAGCAGCGTAGATCCAGTGGGGGAGCTGTTTTTT | CASSVDPVGELFF
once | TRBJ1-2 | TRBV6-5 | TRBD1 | TGTGCCAGCAAAAAGGGGGGACAGGGGGTCAATGGCTACACCTTC | CASKKGGQGVNGYTF
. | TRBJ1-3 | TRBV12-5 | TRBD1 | TGTGCTAGTGGTTGGACAGGTGCCTCTGGAAACACCATATATTTT | CASGWTGASGNTIYF
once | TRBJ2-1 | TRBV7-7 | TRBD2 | TGTGCTAGCAGCTTACTAGCGGGAGTTACCAATGAGCAGTTCTTC | CASSLLAGVTNEQFF
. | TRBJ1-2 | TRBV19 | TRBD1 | TGTGCCAGTAAGACAGGGGTCAACTATGGCTACACCTTC | CASKTGVNYGYTF
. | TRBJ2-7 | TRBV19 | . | TGTGCCAGTAGTACGAGCCCATACGAGCAGTACTTC | CASSTSPYEQYF
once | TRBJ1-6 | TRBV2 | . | TGTGCCAGCAGTCCGAGCTCCTATAATTCACCCCTCCACTTT | CASSPSSYNSPLHF
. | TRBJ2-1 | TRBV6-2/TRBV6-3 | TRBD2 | TGTGCCAGCAGTAGCATACGGGGCCTAGCGGGGAACAATGAGCAGTTCTTC | CASSSIRGLAGNNEQFF
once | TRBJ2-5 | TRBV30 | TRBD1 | TGTGCCTGGAGTGTAGAGGGGGCGGAGACCCAGTACTTC | CAWSVEGAETQYF
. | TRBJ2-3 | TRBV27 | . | TGTGCCAGCAGACCGGGTCCCTACGGCACAGATACGCAGTATTTT | CASRPGPYGTDTQYF
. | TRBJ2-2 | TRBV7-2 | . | TGTGCCAGCAGCTTAGTGGGGCGCGACACCGGGGAGCTGTTTTTT | CASSLVGRDTGELFF
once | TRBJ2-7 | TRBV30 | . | TGTGCCTGGAGTGTTACGGACAGAAGCTCCTACGAGCAGTACTTC | CAWSVTDRSSYEQYF
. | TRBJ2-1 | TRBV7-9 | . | TGTGCCAGCAGCTTAGAGGGGTTCGGGCCCAATGAGCAGTTCTTC | CASSLEGFGPNEQFF
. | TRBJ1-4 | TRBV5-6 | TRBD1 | TGTGCCAGCAGCTTACAGGGGCCTAATGAAAAACTGTTTTTT | CASSLQGPNEKLFF
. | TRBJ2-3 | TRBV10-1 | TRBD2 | TGCGCCAGCAGCGGACTAGCGGGAGATACGCAGTATTTT | CASSGLAGDTQYF
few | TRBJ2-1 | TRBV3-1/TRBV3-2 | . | TGTGCCAGCAGTGGCCCGGGGGAGGAGCAGTTCTTC | CASSGPGEEQFF
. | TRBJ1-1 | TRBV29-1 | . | TGCAGCGTTGAAGAGGGGCGGATGAACACTGAAGCTTTCTTT | CSVEEGRMNTEAFF
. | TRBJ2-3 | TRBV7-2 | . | TGTGCCAGCAGCCCTCAGGGCGCGGCAGAAGATACGCAGTATTTT | CASSPQGAAEDTQYF
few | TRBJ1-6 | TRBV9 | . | TGTGCCAGCAGCACGCAGGGGCATAATTCACCCCTCCACTTT | CASSTQGHNSPLHF
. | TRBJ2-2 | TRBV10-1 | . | TGCGCCAGCAGTCCTAGCGTTTTCACCGGGGAGCTGTTTTTT | CASSPSVFTGELFF
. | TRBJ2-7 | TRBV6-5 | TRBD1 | TGTGCCAGCAGTTACTCCGGGACAGGGGGCTCCTACGAGCAGTACTTC | CASSYSGTGGSYEQYF
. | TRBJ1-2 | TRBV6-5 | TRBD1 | TGTGCCAGCAGCCCACAGGGGCCCTATGGCTACACCTTC | CASSPQGPYGYTF
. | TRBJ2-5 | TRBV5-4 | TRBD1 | TGTGCCAGCAGCGCGGACAGGGGAGGGGAGACCCAGTACTTC | CASSADRGGETQYF
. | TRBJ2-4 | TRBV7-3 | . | TGTGCCAGCAGCTCGGTCAACCTAGCCAAAAACATTCAGTACTTC | CASSSVNLAKNIQYF
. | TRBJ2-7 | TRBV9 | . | TGTGCCAGCAGCGTAGGGGGAGCAGACCCCTACGAGCAGTACTTC | CASSVGGADPYEQYF
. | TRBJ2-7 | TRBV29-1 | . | TGCAGCGTTGAGCTGCTTGTCGGAAGGGGGTACTTC | CSVELLVGRGYF
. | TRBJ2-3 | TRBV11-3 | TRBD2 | TGTGCCAGCGGCCCGGGCGGCGGGAGTCAAGGGACGCAGTATTTT | CASGPGGGSQGTQYF
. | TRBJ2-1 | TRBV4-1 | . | TGCGCCAGCAGCCAAGGCCCTCGAGAGAATGAGCAGTTCTTC | CASSQGPRENEQFF
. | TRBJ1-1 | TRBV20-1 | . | TGCAGTGCTAGTCGAGGGGGAACTGAAGCTTTCTTT | CSASRGGTEAFF
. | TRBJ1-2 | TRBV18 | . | TGTGCCAGCTCACCACTACCGGACAGAACTAACTATGGCTACACCTTC | CASSPLPDRTNYGYTF
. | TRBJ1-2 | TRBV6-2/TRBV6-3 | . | TGTGCCAGCAGTTACTCAGGCGGATCCGACTATTATGGCTACACCTTC | CASSYSGGSDYYGYTF
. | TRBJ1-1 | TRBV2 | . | TGTGCCAGCTCCTGGGCCGTACTCACGAACACTGAAGCTTTCTTT | CASSWAVLTNTEAFF
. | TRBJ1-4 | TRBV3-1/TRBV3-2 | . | TGTGCCAGCAGCCAAGGTTCGGGGAGGCTTAATGAAAAACTGTTTTTT | CASSQGSGRLNEKLFF
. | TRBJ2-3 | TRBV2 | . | TGTGCCAGCAGTGATTCTGGCAGAACCACAGATACGCAGTATTTT | CASSDSGRTTDTQYF
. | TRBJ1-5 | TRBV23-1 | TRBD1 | TGCGCCAGCAGGCCTCACAGGGGAAATAGCAATCAGCCCCAGCATTTT | CASRPHRGNSNQPQHF
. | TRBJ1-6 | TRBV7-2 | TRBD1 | TGTGCCAGCAGCTTTACAGGGGTAAATTCACCCCTCCACTTT | CASSFTGVNSPLHF
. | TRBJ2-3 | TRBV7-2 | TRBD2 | TGTGCCAGCCAAAGTTCCGGGGGGGCCGGGTTAGATACGCAGTATTTT | CASQSSGGAGLDTQYF
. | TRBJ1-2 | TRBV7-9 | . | TGTGCCAGCAGCTTAAGTGGGGAGTATTTGCACTATGGCTACACCTTC | CASSLSGEYLHYGYTF
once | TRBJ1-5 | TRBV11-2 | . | TGTGCCAGCAGCTTAGGGCAGTCCAATCAGCCCCAGCATTTT | CASSLGQSNQPQHF